This T cell receptor beta chain was identified during a study of blood T cell repertoires in COVID-19. Study-level background: Specimens from acute and convalescent COVID-19 originated in the United States, Italy and Spain. PBMCs, B-cell-depleted T cells, or T cells were the source of the cDNA or gDNA that made up the material.

How the authors handled the data: Using reference gene primer amplification, nucleated cell counts were estimated. The data were produced by immunoSEQ multiplex PCR, yet TCRdb's version contains in-frame clones alone and is incomplete. That table furnishes V, J and clone size, whereas the DNA furnished D and trimming. Altogether about 200,000 clones are present, 80% to 90% being singletons, with the ten largest covering about 12%. Germline V lookup: CDR1 MNHEY, CDR2 SMNVEV (reference sequence). The V gene lost 2 bases and the J gene lost 5 bases, with 7 bases spanning the gap. The CDR3 totals 12 residues.

The chain is built from TRBV27 and TRBJ2-7; perhaps TRBD1 as D (6 bases). The sequencing sample was made of peripheral blood. The clonotype originates from a human donor in a cohort sampled during active COVID-19. CDR3 sequence (DNA): TGTGCCAGCAGTTTAGGGGGCGACGAGCAGTACTTC. This codes for CASSLGGDEQYF.